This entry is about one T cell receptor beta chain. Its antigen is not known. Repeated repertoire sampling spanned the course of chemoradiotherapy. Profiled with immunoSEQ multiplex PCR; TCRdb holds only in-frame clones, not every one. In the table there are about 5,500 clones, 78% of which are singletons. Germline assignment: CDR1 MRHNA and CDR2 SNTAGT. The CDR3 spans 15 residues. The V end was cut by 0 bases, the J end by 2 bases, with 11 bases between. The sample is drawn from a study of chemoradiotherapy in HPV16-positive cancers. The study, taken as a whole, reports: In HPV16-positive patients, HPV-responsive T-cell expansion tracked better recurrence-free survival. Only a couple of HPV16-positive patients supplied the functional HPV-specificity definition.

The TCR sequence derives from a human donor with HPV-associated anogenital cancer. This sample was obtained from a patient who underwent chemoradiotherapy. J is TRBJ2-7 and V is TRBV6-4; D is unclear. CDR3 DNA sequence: TGTGCCAGCAGTGACTCGAGTCCGGCCACCTACGAGCAGTACTTC. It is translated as CASSDSSPATYEQYF.